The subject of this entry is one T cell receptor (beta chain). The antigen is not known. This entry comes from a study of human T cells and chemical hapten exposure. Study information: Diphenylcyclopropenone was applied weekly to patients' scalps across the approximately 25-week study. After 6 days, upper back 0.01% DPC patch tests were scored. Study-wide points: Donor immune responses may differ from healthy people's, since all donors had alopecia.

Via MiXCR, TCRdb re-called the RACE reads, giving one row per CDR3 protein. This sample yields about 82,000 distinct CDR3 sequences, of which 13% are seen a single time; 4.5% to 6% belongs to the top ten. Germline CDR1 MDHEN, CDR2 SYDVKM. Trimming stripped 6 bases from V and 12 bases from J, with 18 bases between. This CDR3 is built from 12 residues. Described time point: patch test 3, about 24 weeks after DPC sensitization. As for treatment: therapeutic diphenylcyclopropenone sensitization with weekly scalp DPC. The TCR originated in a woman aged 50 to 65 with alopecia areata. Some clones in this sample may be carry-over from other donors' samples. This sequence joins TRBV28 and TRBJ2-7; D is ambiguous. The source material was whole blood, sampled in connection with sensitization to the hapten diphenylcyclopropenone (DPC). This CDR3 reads CASRSTTPLTYF. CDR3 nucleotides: TGTGCCAGCAGATCAACGACCCCCCTGACGTACTTC.